This T cell receptor beta chain appears in the sequencing data of a study of shared clonotypes between healthy human individuals. Genomic DNA of every subset was divided equally among multiple immunoSEQ plates. Sorted-subset replicate PCRs used about 200 ng of genomic DNA. This amount corresponded to approximately 30,000 T cell genomes. Sequencing used immunoSEQ multiplex PCR; TCRdb keeps in-frame clones, though not all of them. Of about 2 million clones listed, about 95% are singletons. A word on this clone: Antigen unknown.

Study-wide findings and caveats: Across subsets, estimated richness was generally greater for naive than for memory populations.

As defined, naive CD8 cells were CD45RO-negative and positively selected for CCR7, with terminally differentiated effector memory CD45RA+ cells excluded. The CDR3 has 13 residues. Germline lookup yields CDR1 LNHDA and CDR2 SQIVND (reference sequence). V was trimmed by 1 base and J by 7 bases, leaving 5 bases between them. The TCR comes from a man younger than 30 in good health. What was sequenced was naive CD8+ T cells sorted from blood. The V gene is TRBV19, the J gene TRBJ1-6, with D unresolved. CDR3 loop: CASSIGLNSPLHF. The CDR3 bases are TGTGCCAGTAGTATAGGCTTGAATTCACCCCTCCACTTT. Full variable domain (missing parts from reference TRBV19 and TRBJ1-6): DGGITQSPKYLFRKEGQNVTLSCEQNLNHDAMYWYRQDPGQGLRLIYYSQIVNDFQKGDIAEGYSVSREKKESFPLTVTSAQKNPTAFYLCASSIGLNSPLHFGNGTRLTVT.